This T cell receptor beta chain was sequenced during a study of blood T cell repertoires in COVID-19. On the study more broadly: In each case, the material was cDNA or gDNA derived from T cells, B-cell-depleted T cells, or PBMCs.

The CDR3 spans 16 residues. Trimming pared 2 bases from V and 4 bases from J, leaving 17 bases between. Germline assignment: CDR1 SGHRS and CDR2 YFSETQ. Original methodology: The assay estimated nucleated cells by amplifying reference gene primers. Only in-frame clones appear in the TCRdb table, and some are missing; sequencing was by immunoSEQ multiplex PCR. V and J calls plus clone size are reproduced from that table; the DNA served to infer D and trimming. The sample includes 150,000 to 180,000 clones, more than 80% of them seen just once. Sequenced material: peripheral blood. The chain recombines TRBV5-1 with TRBJ2-3; D is unresolved. This receptor was identified in a middle-aged woman with acute or convalescent COVID-19. The CDR3 DNA reads TGCGCCAGCAGCTTAGCCCCCACCGCCGATCCAGATACGCAGTATTTT. Translation: CASSLAPTADPDTQYF.